These 21 T cell receptor beta chains were sequenced from one sample in a study of blood T cell repertoires in COVID-19. The data were produced by immunoSEQ multiplex PCR, yet TCRdb's version contains in-frame clones alone and is incomplete. The table has 200,000 to 250,000 clones, about four fifths seen once; the top ten hold roughly 5%. Sequencing was done on a sample of PBMCs or T cells enriched from blood (not recorded which). The origin of the receptors is a woman in her forties or fifties who had been exposed to COVID-19.

The genes are TRBV4-3 and TRBJ1-2; D is uncertain. Per the germline V gene, CDR1 is LGHNA and CDR2 is YSLEER. Trimming took 1 base from V and 6 from J, leaving 9 bases between them. The CDR3 contains 13 residues. This CDR3 is CASSQAGNNGYTF. The CDR3 DNA reads TGCGCCAGCAGCCAAGCGGGGAACAATGGCTACACCTTC.

The chain employs TRBV30 and TRBJ2-5; the match to TRBD2 covers 9 bases. The CDR3 sequence is 17 residues long. CDR1 and CDR2 from the germline V gene are GTSNPN and SVGIG (reference sequence). Trimming took 2 bases from V and 0 from J; bases not matched to a gene: 10. CDR3 sequence: CAWSLSLTSGYQETQYF. The CDR3 DNA reads TGTGCCTGGAGTTTGAGCCTAACTAGCGGGTACCAAGAGACCCAGTACTTC.

The V call is TRBV9, the J call TRBJ2-3; tentative D call: TRBD2 (5 bases). The CDR3 runs to 15 residues. Trimming removed 0 bases from V and 2 bases from J, with 10 bases in between. Germline V gene data show CDR1 as SGDLS and CDR2 as YYNGEE. The CDR3 here is CASSVGERPTDTQYF. In DNA, the CDR3 is TGTGCCAGCAGCGTAGGGGAGCGGCCCACAGATACGCAGTATTTT.

V usage is TRBV15 and J usage is TRBJ2-1, with 10 bases lining up with TRBD2. The CDR3 totals 16 residues. CDR1 is LNHNV, CDR2 YYDKDF, per germline (reference sequence). Trimming removed 1 base from V and 8 bases from J; junction bases left unmatched: 8. CDR3 sequence: CATSRAERGGLDEQFF. DNA of the CDR3: TGTGCCACCAGCAGAGCGGAGCGGGGGGGCCTGGATGAGCAGTTCTTC. Supplemented by reference TRBV15 and TRBJ2-1, the full variable domain reads DAMVIQNPRYQVTQFGKPVTLSCSQTLNHNVMYWYQQKSSQAPKLLFHYYDKDFNNEADTPDNFQSRRPNTSFCFLDIRSPGLGDTAMYLCATSRAERGGLDEQFFGPGTRLTVL.

This rearrangement joins TRBV6-5 to TRBJ2-1; D is perhaps TRBD2 (6 bases). Germline V gene lookup returns CDR1 MNHEY and CDR2 SVGAGI. Trimming cost V 8 bases and J 12 bases, with 11 bases left between them. CDR3 length: 10 amino acids. The CDR3 loop is CASGGLGQFF. For the CDR3, the DNA is TGTGCCAGCGGGGGACTGGGGCAGTTCTTC.

The V gene is TRBV7-2, the J gene TRBJ1-4, with 11 bases matching TRBD1. Germline-derived CDR1 and CDR2 are SGHTA and FQGNSA. This CDR3 spans 17 amino acids. The V and J ends lost 1 base and 3 bases, in that order; junction bases with no gene match: 4. The DNA of the CDR3 is TGTGCCAGCAGCTTAGGGGACAGGGGGTCCCCTAATGAAAAACTGTTTTTT. Amino acid sequence: CASSLGDRGSPNEKLFF.

This chain links TRBV7-8 with TRBJ1-2; 7 bases map to TRBD1. J was trimmed by 13 bases and V by 0 bases; bases with no gene match: 5. Germline loops: CDR1 SGHVS, CDR2 FQNEAQ. The CDR3 contains 12 residues. This CDR3 reads CASSLAQGVLTF. CDR3 DNA sequence: TGTGCCAGCAGCTTAGCGCAGGGGGTTCTCACCTTC.

The gene calls are TRBV10-2 and TRBJ2-5, with a possible D match to TRBD1 (6 bases). The ends were cut back, 4 bases at V and 5 bases at J, with 14 bases in the middle. The germline CDR1 and CDR2 sequences are WSHSY and SAAADI. The CDR3 contains 14 residues. The CDR3 sequence is CASSAQGRRETQYF. CDR3 in DNA: TGCGCCAGCAGTGCTCAGGGGCGCAGGGAGACCCAGTACTTC.

This chain joins TRBV7-9 and TRBJ2-1; 7 bases match TRBD2. With V trimmed by 5 bases and J by 8 bases, 18 bases remained unmatched. Germline V gene data show CDR1 as SEHNR and CDR2 as FQNEAQ (reference sequence). The CDR3 runs to 17 residues. DNA for the CDR3: TGTGCCAGCAGCCTCCCCCGGGACGGGGGGTCTCCACATGAGCAGTTCTTC. It translates to CASSLPRDGGSPHEQFF. The variable domain in full, with the rest retrieved from reference TRBV7-9 and TRBJ2-1, is DTGVSQNPRHKITKRGQNVTFRCDPISEHNRLYWYRQTLGQGPEFLTYFQNEAQLEKSRLLSDRFSAERPKGSFSTLEIQRTEQGDSAMYLCASSLPRDGGSPHEQFFGPGTRLTVL.

V is TRBV5-1 and J is TRBJ2-3, with TRBD2 matching 7 bases. CDR3 length equals 16 residues. The V gene's germline CDR1 is SGHRS and CDR2 YFSETQ. V lost 4 bases, J lost 3 bases, and 11 bases stayed unmatched. CDR3 coding DNA: TGCGCCAGCAGCCTTACTAGCTCCGGGGGGACAGATACGCAGTATTTT. Translating it yields CASSLTSSGGTDTQYF.

This rearrangement joins TRBV19 to TRBJ1-5, with TRBD1 matching 7 bases. The CDR3 loop spans 15 amino acids. Per germline, CDR1 LNHDA and CDR2 SQIVND (reference sequence). V shed 3 bases and J 4 bases; nucleotides not matched to a gene: 6. The CDR3 bases are TGTGCCAGTAGTATCAGGGGGGAGAGGAATCAGCCCCAGCATTTT. This gives the protein CASSIRGERNQPQHF.

The chain carries TRBV6-5 and TRBJ2-1; TRBD1 matches at 8 bases. From germline, CDR1 is MNHEY and CDR2 SVGAGI. The V gene end was trimmed by 6 bases and the J gene end by 2 bases; junction bases not matched to a gene: 6. The CDR3 length is 15 residues. This CDR3 is CASRPTGGPYNEQFF. The CDR3 coding sequence is TGTGCCAGCAGGCCTACAGGGGGTCCCTACAATGAGCAGTTCTTC.

The chain joins TRBV19 to TRBJ2-7, with 9 bases fitting TRBD1. CDR3 length equals 14 residues. V gave up 3 bases and J gave up 5 bases; unmatched junction bases: 5. Germline CDR1 reads LNHDA; CDR2 reads SQIVND (reference sequence). The CDR3 spells CASSIDRGTDEQYF. The CDR3 DNA is TGTGCCAGTAGTATCGACAGGGGGACCGACGAGCAGTACTTC.

This clone was observed a handful of times. The chain combines TRBV18 with TRBJ1-1, with D perhaps TRBD1 (5 bases). The germline V gene has CDR1 KGHSH and CDR2 LQKENI. The ends were cut back, 3 bases at V and 7 bases at J, with 6 bases in the middle. The CDR3 spans 11 residues. The CDR3: CASSPGLEAFF. The CDR3 DNA follows: TGTGCCAGCTCACCGGGGCTTGAAGCTTTCTTT.

The chain combines TRBV3-1 (or the pseudogene TRBV3-2) with TRBJ1-5; 10 nucleotides line up with TRBD1. The CDR3 is made up of 19 amino acids. With V trimmed by 1 base and J by 0 bases, 9 bases remained unmatched. Germline V lookup: CDR1 LGHDT, CDR2 YNNKEL (reference sequence). CDR3: CASSQGVPGQGYSNQPQHF. As DNA, the CDR3 is TGTGCCAGCAGCCAAGGAGTCCCGGGACAGGGGTATAGCAATCAGCCCCAGCATTTT.

As DNA, the CDR3 is TGCAGTGCTAGTCCCGGACAGGACCCATATGGCTACACCTTC. Its translation: CSASPGQDPYGYTF. The gene calls are TRBV20-1 and TRBJ1-2; 7 bases line up with TRBD1. CDR1 DFQATT and CDR2 SNEGSKA come from the germline V gene (reference sequence). Trimming took 3 bases from V and 5 from J; bases not matched to a gene: 9. This CDR3 has 14 residues.

The chain carries TRBV2 and TRBJ1-2; 7 bases match TRBD1. The CDR3 contains 14 residues. The ends lost 0 bases at V and 11 bases at J; junction bases unmatched: 9. Germline CDR1 SNHLY, CDR2 FYNNEI. The CDR3 reads CASSEALTRGRYTF. The CDR3, as DNA: TGTGCCAGCAGTGAAGCGCTGACTAGGGGGCGGTACACCTTC.

DNA of the CDR3: TGTGCCAGCAGCCCGGACAGGGGCCACGAGCAGTACTTC. Translation: CASSPDRGHEQYF. V and J are TRBV11-2 and TRBJ2-7, with 9 bases identical to TRBD1. The junction had 4 bases not matched to a gene; V was cut back by 5 bases and J by 5 bases. CDR3 length equals 13 residues. The V gene's germline CDR1 is SGHAT and CDR2 FQNNGV.

The rearrangement links TRBV19 to TRBJ1-2, with D maybe TRBD1 (5 bases). The ends were cut back, 6 bases at V and 4 bases at J, with 12 bases in the middle. The germline CDR1 and CDR2 sequences are LNHDA and SQIVND (reference sequence). This CDR3 contains 13 residues. Here the CDR3 DNA reads TGTGCCAGTAGCCCCGGGGGTCTCTATGGCTACACCTTC. It specifies CASSPGGLYGYTF.

This clone turned up a few times. This chain links TRBV5-4 with TRBJ1-1; D is ambiguous. This CDR3 comprises 13 residues. The V gene's germline CDR1 is SGHNT and CDR2 YYREEE (reference sequence). Trimming took off 3 bases at V and 11 bases at J, with 17 bases between the two ends. The CDR3 bases are TGTGCCAGCAGCTCCGAGGTCGCTGGCGGGGCTTTCTTT. It encodes CASSSEVAGGAFF.

CDR3 DNA sequence: TGCGCCAGCAGCTTGGCGCCAGGACAATCCTACGAGCAGTACTTC. It encodes CASSLAPGQSYEQYF. This chain uses TRBV5-1 with TRBJ2-7; weak D call: TRBD1 (5 bases). The V gene lost 0 bases and the J gene lost 1 base, with 11 bases spanning the gap. CDR3 length: 15 amino acids. Per the germline V gene, CDR1 is SGHRS and CDR2 is YFSETQ.